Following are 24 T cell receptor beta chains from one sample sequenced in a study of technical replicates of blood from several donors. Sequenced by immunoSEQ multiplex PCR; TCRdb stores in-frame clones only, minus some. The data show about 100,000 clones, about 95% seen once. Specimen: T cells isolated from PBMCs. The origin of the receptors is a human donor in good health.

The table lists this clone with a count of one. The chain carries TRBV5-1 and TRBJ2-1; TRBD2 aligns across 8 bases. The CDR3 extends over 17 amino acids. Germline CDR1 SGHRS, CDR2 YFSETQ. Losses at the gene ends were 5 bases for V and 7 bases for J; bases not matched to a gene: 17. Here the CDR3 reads CASSEPQPGGPWNEQFF. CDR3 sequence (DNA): TGCGCCAGCAGTGAACCCCAACCGGGAGGGCCATGGAATGAGCAGTTCTTC.

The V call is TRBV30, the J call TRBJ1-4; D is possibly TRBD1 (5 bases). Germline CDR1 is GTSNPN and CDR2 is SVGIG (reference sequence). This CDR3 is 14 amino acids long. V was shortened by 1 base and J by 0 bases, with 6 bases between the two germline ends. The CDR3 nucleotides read TGTGCCTGGAGTGAAGGGGCAACTAATGAAAAACTGTTTTTT. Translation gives CAWSEGATNEKLFF.

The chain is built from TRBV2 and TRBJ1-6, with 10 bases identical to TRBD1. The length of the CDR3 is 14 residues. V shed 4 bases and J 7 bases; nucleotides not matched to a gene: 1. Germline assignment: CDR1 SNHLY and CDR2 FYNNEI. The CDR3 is CASSAGQGNSPLHF. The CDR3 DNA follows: TGTGCCAGCAGTGCGGGACAGGGGAATTCACCCCTCCACTTT.

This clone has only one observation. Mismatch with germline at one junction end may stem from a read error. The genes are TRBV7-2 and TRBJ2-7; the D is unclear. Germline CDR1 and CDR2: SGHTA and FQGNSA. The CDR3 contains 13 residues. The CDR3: CASSPVGVSEQCF. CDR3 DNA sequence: TGTGCCAGCAGCCCTGTGGGTGTGAGCGAGCAGTGCTTC.

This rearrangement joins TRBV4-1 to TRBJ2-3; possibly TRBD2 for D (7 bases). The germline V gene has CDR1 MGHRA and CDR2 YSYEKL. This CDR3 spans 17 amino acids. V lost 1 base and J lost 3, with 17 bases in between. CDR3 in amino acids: CASSQVSRGGATDTQYF. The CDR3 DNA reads TGCGCCAGCAGCCAAGTAAGCCGAGGGGGGGCGACAGATACGCAGTATTTT.

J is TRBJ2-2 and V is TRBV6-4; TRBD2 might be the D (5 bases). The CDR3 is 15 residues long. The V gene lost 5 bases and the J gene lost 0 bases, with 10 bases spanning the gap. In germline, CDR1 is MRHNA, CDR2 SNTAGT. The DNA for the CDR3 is TGTGCCAGCAGTTCGACTACTTCGAACACCGGGGAGCTGTTTTTT. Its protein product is CASSSTTSNTGELFF.

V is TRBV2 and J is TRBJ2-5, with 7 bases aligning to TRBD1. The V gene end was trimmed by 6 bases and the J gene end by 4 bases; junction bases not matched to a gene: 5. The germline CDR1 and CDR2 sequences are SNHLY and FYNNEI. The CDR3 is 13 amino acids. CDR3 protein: CASSGQVLETQYF. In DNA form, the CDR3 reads TGTGCCAGCAGCGGACAGGTTCTAGAGACCCAGTACTTC.

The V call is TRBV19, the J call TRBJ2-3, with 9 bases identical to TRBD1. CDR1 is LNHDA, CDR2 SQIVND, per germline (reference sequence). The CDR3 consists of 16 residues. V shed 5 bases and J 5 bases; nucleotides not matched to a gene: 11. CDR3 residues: CASSLGQGKWLDTQYF. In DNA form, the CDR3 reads TGTGCCAGTAGTCTCGGACAGGGGAAGTGGCTAGATACGCAGTATTTT. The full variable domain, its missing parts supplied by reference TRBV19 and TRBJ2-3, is DGGITQSPKYLFRKEGQNVTLSCEQNLNHDAMYWYRQDPGQGLRLIYYSQIVNDFQKGDIAEGYSVSREKKESFPLTVTSAQKNPTAFYLCASSLGQGKWLDTQYFGPGTRLTVL.

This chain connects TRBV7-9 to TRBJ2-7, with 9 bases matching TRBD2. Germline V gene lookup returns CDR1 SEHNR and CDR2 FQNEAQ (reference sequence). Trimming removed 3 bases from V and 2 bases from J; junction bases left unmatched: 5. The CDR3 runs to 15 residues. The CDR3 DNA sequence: TGTGCCAGCAGCTTTGCGGGGGGGCCTACCTACGAGCAGTACTTC. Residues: CASSFAGGPTYEQYF.

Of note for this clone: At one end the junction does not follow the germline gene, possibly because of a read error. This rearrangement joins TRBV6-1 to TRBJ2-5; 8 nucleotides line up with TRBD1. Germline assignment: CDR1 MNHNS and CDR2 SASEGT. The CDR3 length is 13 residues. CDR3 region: CASREDRGQTQYF. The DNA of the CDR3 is TGTGCCAGCAGGGAAGACAGGGGCCAGACCCAGTACTTC.

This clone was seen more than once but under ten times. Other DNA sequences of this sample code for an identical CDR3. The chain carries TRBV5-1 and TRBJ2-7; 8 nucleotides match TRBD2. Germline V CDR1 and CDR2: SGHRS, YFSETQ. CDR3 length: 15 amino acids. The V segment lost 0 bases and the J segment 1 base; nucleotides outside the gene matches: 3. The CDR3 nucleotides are TGCGCCAGCAGCTTGGTCGGGGGGGGATCCTACGAGCAGTACTTC. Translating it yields CASSLVGGGSYEQYF. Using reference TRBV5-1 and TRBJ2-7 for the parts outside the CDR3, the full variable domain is KAGVTQTPRYLIKTRGQQVTLSCSPISGHRSVSWYQQTPGQGLQFLFEYFSETQRNKGNFPGRFSGRQFSNSRSEMNVSTLELGDSALYLCASSLVGGGSYEQYFGPGTRLTVT.

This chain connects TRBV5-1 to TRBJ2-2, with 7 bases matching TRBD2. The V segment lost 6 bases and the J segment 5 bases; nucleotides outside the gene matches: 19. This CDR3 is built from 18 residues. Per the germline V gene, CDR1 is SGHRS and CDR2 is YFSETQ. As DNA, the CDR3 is TGCGCCAGCACCGCCCTTACTAGCGTAATAACCTCAACCGGGGAGCTGTTTTTT. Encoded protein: CASTALTSVITSTGELFF.

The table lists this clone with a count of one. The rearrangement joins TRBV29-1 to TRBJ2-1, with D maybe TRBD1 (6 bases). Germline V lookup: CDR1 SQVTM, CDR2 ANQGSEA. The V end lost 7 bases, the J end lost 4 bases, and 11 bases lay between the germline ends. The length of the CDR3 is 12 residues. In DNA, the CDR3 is TGCAGCGGGGGGACATCATACAATGAGCAGTTCTTC. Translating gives CSGGTSYNEQFF.

Here the CDR3 DNA reads TGTGCCAGCAGCCCCAGTTACGGGGGTATTACTATGCAGTACTTC. The encoded protein is CASSPSYGGITMQYF. The rearrangement joins TRBV6-5 to TRBJ2-7; D may be TRBD2 (6 bases). This CDR3 has 15 amino acids. Trimming stripped 6 bases from V and 9 bases from J, with 24 bases between. The germline gives CDR1 MNHEY, CDR2 SVGAGI.

The CDR3 DNA reads as TGTGCCAGTAGTACCGGGACTAGCGGGAGGTATCGGAGGACAGATACGCAGTATTTT. Its protein is CASSTGTSGRYRRTDTQYF. The genes are TRBV19 and TRBJ2-3, with 15 bases identical to TRBD2. The CDR3 spans 19 residues. The J segment lost 3 bases and the V segment lost 4 bases, leaving 11 bases of the junction unmatched. Germline CDR1 reads LNHDA; CDR2 reads SQIVND (reference sequence).

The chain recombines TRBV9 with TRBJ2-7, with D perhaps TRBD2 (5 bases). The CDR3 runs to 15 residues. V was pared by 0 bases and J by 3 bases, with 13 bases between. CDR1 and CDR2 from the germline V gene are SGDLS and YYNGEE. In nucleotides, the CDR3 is TGTGCCAGCAGCGTAGCCGGAGGCCTATTCTACGAGCAGTACTTC. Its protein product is CASSVAGGLFYEQYF. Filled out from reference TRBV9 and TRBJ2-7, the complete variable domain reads DSGVTQTPKHLITATGQRVTLRCSPRSGDLSVYWYQQSLDQGLQFLIQYYNGEERAKGNILERFSAQQFPDLHSELNLSSLELGDSALYFCASSVAGGLFYEQYFGPGTRLTVT.

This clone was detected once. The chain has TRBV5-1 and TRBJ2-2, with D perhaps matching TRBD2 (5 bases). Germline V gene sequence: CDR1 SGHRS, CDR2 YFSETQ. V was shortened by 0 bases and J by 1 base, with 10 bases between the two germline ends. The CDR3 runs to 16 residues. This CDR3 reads CASSLGLGGNTGELFF. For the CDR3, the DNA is TGCGCCAGCAGCTTGGGCCTAGGAGGGAACACCGGGGAGCTGTTTTTT.

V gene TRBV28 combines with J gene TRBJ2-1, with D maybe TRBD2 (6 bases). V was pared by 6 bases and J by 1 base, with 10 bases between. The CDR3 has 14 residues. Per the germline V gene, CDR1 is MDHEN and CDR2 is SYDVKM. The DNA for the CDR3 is TGTGCCAGCAGCGTAGCGGATTCCTACAATGAGCAGTTCTTC. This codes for CASSVADSYNEQFF.

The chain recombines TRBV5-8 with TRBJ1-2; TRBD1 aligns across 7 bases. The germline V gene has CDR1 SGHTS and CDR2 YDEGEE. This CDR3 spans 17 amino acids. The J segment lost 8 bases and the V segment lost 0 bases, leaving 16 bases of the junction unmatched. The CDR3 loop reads CASSLAVSPGQTSGYTF. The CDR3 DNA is TGTGCCAGCAGCTTGGCTGTGAGCCCGGGACAGACCTCCGGCTACACCTTC.

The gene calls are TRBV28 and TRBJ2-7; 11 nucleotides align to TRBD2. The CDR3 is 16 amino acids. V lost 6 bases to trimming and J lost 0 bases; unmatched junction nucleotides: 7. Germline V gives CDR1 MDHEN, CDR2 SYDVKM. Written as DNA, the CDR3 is TGTGCCAGCAGCCGCGGGACTAGCGGACTCTCCTACGAGCAGTACTTC. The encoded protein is CASSRGTSGLSYEQYF.

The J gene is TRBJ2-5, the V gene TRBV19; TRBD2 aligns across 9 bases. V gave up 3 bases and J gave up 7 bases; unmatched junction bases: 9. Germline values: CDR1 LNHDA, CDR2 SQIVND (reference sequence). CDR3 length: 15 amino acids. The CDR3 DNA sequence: TGTGCCAGTAGTATTCTAGCGGGACCCGGAGGGACCCAGTACTTC. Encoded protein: CASSILAGPGGTQYF.

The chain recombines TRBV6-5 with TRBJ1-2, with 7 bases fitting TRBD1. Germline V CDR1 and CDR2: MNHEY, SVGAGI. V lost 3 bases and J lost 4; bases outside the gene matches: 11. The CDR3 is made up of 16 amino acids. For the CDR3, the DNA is TGTGCCAGCAGTTATAGGTTAGACAGGGTGCGCTATGGCTACACCTTC. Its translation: CASSYRLDRVRYGYTF.

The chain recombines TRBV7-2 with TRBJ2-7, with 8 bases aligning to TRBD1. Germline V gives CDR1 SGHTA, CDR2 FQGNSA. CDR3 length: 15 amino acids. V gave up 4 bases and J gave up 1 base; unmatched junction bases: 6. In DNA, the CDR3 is TGTGCCAGCAGCTCCCCAGGGGGCGCGTCCTACGAGCAGTACTTC. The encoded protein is CASSSPGGASYEQYF.

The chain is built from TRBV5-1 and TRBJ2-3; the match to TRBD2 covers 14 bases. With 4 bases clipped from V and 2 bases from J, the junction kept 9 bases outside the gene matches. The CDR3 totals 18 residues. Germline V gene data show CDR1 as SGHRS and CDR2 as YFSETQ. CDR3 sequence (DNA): TGCGCCAGCAGCACCGGAGGGACTAGCGGGGGTCTCACAGATACGCAGTATTTT. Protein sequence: CASSTGGTSGGLTDTQYF.